The clone carrying this TCR beta chain occurred once. A much bigger clone sits one base away, suggesting this may be a read error. The V gene's germline CDR1 is MNHEY and CDR2 SMNVEV (reference sequence). CDR3 size: 15 residues. The data are from a study of regulatory T cells in long-lasting Graves disease. This sample's time point: newly diagnosed GD, antithyroid drugs for less than 3 months. Scientists built the TCR library using RNA that was extracted from PBMCs. To make TCR beta libraries, researchers used iRepertoire HTBI primers and Arm-PCR of CDR3 regions. MiXCR, run by TCRdb on the multiplex PCR reads, gives a single entry per CDR3 protein. The sample carries approximately 350,000 distinct CDR3 sequences, 12% recorded once. These data were also reused for a study on T cells in Graves' hyperthyroidism and ophthalmopathy.

The sequence came from a woman aged 18-35 years with Graves disease. Source: peripheral blood mononuclear cells (PBMCs), taken at new diagnosis, from a patient treated with antithyroid drugs. This chain joins TRBV27 and TRBJ1-5, with 7 nucleotides matching TRBD1. In nucleotides, the CDR3 is TGTGCCGGCAGTTCGAAAGACAGGGTGAGTCAGCCCCAGCATTTT. It codes for CAGSSKDRVSQPQHF.